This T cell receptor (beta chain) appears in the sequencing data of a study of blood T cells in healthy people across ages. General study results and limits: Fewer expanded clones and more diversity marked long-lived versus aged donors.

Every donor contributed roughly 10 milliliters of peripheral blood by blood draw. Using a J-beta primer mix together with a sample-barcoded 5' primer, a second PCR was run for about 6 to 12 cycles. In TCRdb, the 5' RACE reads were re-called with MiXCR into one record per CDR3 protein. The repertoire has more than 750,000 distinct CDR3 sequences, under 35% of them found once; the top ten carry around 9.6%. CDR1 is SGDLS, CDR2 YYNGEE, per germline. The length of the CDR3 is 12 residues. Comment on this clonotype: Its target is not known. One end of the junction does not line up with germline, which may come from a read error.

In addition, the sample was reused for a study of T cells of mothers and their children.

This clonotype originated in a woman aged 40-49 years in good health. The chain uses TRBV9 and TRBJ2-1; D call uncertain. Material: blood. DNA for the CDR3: TGTGCCAGCAGCGCGACGCACAATCAGCAGTTCTTC. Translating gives CASSATHNQQFF.